This TCR beta chain was captured in a study of Ad26.COV2.S vaccination and SARS-CoV-2 variants. Notes on this clone: Its specificity is not known.

Assay: immunoSEQ multiplex PCR; the TCRdb copy retains only in-frame clones and omits some. The sample includes roughly 390,000 clones, less than 90% of them seen just once. V trimming: 0 bases; J trimming: 4 bases; junction bases outside the gene matches: 3. This CDR3 is 15 amino acids long. The germline V gene has CDR1 LGHDT and CDR2 YNNKEL (reference sequence). Study results and limitations: Placebo and vaccine recipients had non-spike TCR breadth that was similar. The study found higher spike-specific TCR breadth in vaccine than placebo recipients.

Treatment of the sample: around 19 received Ad26.COV2.S at low or high dose, single or two shots; 5 received placebo; per-sample allocation not given. Sampling took place 63 days after the first vaccine or placebo injection. Whoever gave the sample was an adult aged 18-55 years in Boston. This sequence originates from a person between 18 and 65 years old who received the Ad26.COV2.S COVID-19 vaccine or a placebo. The chain uses TRBV3-1 (or the pseudogene TRBV3-2) and TRBJ2-3; 8 bases are shared with TRBD2. Sample: peripheral blood, taken in a trial of Ad26.COV2.S vaccine versus placebo. The CDR3: CASSQETGGPDTQYF. In DNA form, the CDR3 reads TGTGCCAGCAGCCAAGAAACGGGGGGGCCAGATACGCAGTATTTT.